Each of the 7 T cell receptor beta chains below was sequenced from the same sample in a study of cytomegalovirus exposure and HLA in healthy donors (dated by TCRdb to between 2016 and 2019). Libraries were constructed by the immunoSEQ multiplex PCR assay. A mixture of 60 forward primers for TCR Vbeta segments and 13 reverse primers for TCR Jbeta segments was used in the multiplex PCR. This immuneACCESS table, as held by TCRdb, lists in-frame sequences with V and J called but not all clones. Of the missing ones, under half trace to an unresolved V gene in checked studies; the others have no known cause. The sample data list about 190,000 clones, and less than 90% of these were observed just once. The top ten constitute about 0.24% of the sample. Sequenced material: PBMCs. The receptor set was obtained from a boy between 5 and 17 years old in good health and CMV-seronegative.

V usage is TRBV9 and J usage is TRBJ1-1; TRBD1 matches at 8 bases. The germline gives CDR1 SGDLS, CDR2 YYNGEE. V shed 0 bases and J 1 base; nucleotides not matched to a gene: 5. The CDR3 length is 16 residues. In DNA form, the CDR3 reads TGTGCCAGCAGCGTAGCTGGGGACAGGCCGAACACTGAAGCTTTCTTT. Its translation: CASSVAGDRPNTEAFF. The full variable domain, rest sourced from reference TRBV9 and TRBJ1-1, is DSGVTQTPKHLITATGQRVTLRCSPRSGDLSVYWYQQSLDQGLQFLIQYYNGEERAKGNILERFSAQQFPDLHSELNLSSLELGDSALYFCASSVAGDRPNTEAFFGQGTRLTVV.

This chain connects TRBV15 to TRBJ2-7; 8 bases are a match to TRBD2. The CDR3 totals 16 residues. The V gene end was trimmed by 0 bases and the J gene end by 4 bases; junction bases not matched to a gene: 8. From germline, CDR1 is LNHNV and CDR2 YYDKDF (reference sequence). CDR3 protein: CATSRESAGGAYEQYF. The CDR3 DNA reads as TGTGCCACCAGCAGAGAATCTGCGGGGGGCGCTTACGAGCAGTACTTC.

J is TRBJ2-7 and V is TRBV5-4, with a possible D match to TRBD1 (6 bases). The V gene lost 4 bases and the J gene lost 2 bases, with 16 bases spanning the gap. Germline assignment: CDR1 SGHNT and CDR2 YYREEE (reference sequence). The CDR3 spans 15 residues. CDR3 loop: CASSRSGTRAYEQYF. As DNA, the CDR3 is TGTGCCAGCAGCCGTTCCGGGACACGGGCCTACGAGCAGTACTTC.

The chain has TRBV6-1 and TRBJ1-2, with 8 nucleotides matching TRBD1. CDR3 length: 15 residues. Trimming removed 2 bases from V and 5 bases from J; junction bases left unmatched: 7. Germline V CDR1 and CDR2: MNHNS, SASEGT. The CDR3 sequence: CASSERGRGLYGYTF. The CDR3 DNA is TGTGCCAGCAGTGAAAGGGGCAGGGGGCTATATGGCTACACCTTC.

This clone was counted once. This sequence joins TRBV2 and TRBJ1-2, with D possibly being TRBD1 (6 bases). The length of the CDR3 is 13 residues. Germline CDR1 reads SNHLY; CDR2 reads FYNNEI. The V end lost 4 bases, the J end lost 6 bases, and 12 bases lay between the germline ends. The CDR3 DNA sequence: TGTGCCAGCAGTGGGGACACAACCGATGGCTACACCTTC. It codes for CASSGDTTDGYTF.

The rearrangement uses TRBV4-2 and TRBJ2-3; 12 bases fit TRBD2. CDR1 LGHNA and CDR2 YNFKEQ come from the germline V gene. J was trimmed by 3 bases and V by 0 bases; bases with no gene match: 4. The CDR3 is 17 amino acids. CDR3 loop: CASSQDRLAGATDTQYF. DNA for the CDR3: TGTGCCAGCAGCCAAGATAGACTAGCGGGAGCGACAGATACGCAGTATTTT.

The CDR3 here is CASSLGLAGGPDYEQYF. The CDR3 nucleotides read TGTGCCAGCAGCTTGGGGCTAGCGGGAGGGCCGGACTACGAGCAGTACTTC. This chain connects TRBV5-4 to TRBJ2-7; 12 bases map to TRBD2. The CDR3 runs 17 residues. Germline CDR1 reads SGHNT; CDR2 reads YYREEE (reference sequence). V lost 0 bases to trimming and J lost 3 bases; unmatched junction nucleotides: 7.